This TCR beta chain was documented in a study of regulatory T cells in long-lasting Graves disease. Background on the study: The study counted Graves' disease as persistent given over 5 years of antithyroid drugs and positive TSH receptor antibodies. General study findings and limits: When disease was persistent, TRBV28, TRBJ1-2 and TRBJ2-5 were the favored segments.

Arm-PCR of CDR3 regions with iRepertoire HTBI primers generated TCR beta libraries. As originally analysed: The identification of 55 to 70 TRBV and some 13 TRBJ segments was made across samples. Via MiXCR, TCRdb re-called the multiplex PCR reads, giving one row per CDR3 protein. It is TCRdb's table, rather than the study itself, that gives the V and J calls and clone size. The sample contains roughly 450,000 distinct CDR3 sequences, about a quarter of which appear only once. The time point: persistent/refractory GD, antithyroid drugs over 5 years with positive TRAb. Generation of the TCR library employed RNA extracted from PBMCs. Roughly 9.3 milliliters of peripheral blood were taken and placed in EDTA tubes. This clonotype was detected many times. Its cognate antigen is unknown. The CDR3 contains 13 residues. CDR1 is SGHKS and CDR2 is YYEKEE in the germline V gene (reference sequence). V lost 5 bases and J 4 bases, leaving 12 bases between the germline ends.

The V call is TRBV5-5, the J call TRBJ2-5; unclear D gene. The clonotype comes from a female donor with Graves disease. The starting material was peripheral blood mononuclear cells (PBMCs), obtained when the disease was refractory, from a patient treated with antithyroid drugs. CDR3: CASRYPGGETQYF. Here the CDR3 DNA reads TGTGCCAGCAGATACCCCGGCGGAGAGACCCAGTACTTC.